Listed below are T cell receptor beta chains from one sample, sequenced in a study of metastatic and nonmetastatic thyroid tumors. TCRdb used MiXCR to call clones anew from the PCR reads. Counted here are 65,000 or so clones, about 3.8% occurring once; the ten biggest clones make up approximately 20%. Material: blood. The source of these receptors is a female donor with papillary thyroid cancer or a benign thyroid nodule (not recorded which). Some clones in this sample may be carry-over from other donors' samples. Both conserved end residues are part of each CDR3. Each record gives: clone size, J gene, V gene, D gene, CDR3 DNA, CDR3 protein. D genes are given only for firm matches. A row's size may be missing; if present it is once, few, many or a size class.

many	TRBJ1-2	TRBV25-1	-	TGTGCCAGCAGGTTGGACGGAAACTATGGCTACACCTTC	CASRLDGNYGYTF
many	TRBJ1-2	TRBV28	TRBD1	TGTGCCAGCAGAAAAACAGGGGCGACCTATGGCTACACCTTC	CASRKTGATYGYTF
-	TRBJ2-5	TRBV20-1	-	TGCAGTGCTAGAGATTCGACATGGATGAAGACCCAGTACTTC	CSARDSTWMKTQYF
-	TRBJ1-5	TRBV7-2	-	TGTGCCAGCAGCTGGGGGGTGGACATAAATCAGCCCCAGCATTTT	CASSWGVDINQPQHF
-	TRBJ2-3	TRBV27	TRBD2	TGTGCCAGCAGTATGATAGCGGGAGGGAAAGATACGCAGTATTTT	CASSMIAGGKDTQYF
many	TRBJ2-7	TRBV7-2	-	TGTGCCAGCAGCCCCAGGCAGTCCCGCTACGAGCAGTACTTC	CASSPRQSRYEQYF
many	TRBJ2-1	TRBV3-1	-	TGTGCCAGCAGCCTAGGGATCTCCTACAATGAGCAGTTCTTC	CASSLGISYNEQFF
-	TRBJ2-7	TRBV27	-	TGTGCCAGCGACGGGGGTGGCGAGCAGTACTTC	CASDGGGEQYF
-	TRBJ2-7	TRBV7-2	-	TGTGCCAGCAGCTTAGGGGGCGACTACGAGCAGTACTTC	CASSLGGDYEQYF
few	TRBJ2-1	TRBV6-1	TRBD2	TGTGCCAGCAGTGAAGGGGTGGTACTAGCGGGATTTGAGCAGTTCTTC	CASSEGVVLAGFEQFF
many	TRBJ2-7	TRBV3-1	TRBD2	TGTGCCAGCAGCCCCACCGGACTAGCTACGTACGAGCAGTACTTC	CASSPTGLATYEQYF
few	TRBJ2-7	TRBV28	TRBD1	TGTGCCAGCAGTCCCCCGGGACAGGGGGACTACGAGCAGTACTTC	CASSPPGQGDYEQYF
many	TRBJ1-1	TRBV14	-	TGTGCCAGCAGCCGATCATATACAGGGAGAGTGACTGAAGCTTTCTTT	CASSRSYTGRVTEAFF
few	TRBJ2-6	TRBV6-1	-	TGTGCCAGCAGTCAGACAGTGGGCTCCTCCTCTGGGGCCAACGTCCTGACTTTC	CASSQTVGSSSGANVLTF
many	TRBJ2-7	TRBV5-1	TRBD2	TGCGCCAGCAGCTTGTCCCCCCCGTCACTAGCGGGTCTGCCCTACGAGCAGTACTTC	CASSLSPPSLAGLPYEQYF
many	TRBJ1-5	TRBV19	TRBD1	TGTGCCAGTACCCCATGGGGACAGGGGGCTCAGCAGCCCCAGCATTTT	CASTPWGQGAQQPQHF
many	TRBJ2-5	TRBV2	TRBD2	TGTGCCAGCAGTGACGTCGGACTAGCGGGAGGGGTAGGAGAGACCCAGTACTTC	CASSDVGLAGGVGETQYF
many	TRBJ2-1	TRBV19	TRBD2	TGTGCCAGTAGTCCACGGACTAGCGGGAGGAACAATGAGCAGTTCTTC	CASSPRTSGRNNEQFF
many	TRBJ2-2	TRBV19	TRBD2	TGTGCCAGTACTAAGGGACTAGCGGGAAATACCGGGGAGCTGTTTTTT	CASTKGLAGNTGELFF
many	TRBJ2-6	TRBV7-9	-	TGTGCCAGCAGCTTATGGGCCGTCTCTGGGGCCAACGTCCTGACTTTC	CASSLWAVSGANVLTF
-	TRBJ2-7	TRBV6-2/TRBV6-3	-	TGTGCCAGCAGTGCTAATTTCCCGCCCTACGAGCAGTATTTC	CASSANFPPYEQYF
few	TRBJ2-5	TRBV20-1	TRBD1	TGCAGTCCCACGGCGCAGGGGGACCAAGAGACCCAGTACTTC	CSPTAQGDQETQYF
many	TRBJ1-5	TRBV6-2/TRBV6-3	-	TGTGCCAGCAGTTACTCACGGCTGAATCAGCCCCAGCATTTT	CASSYSRLNQPQHF
-	TRBJ2-7	TRBV27	-	TGTGCCAGCAATCCCCTTCGGGGTCACGAGTCGTACGAGCAGTACTTC	CASNPLRGHESYEQYF
-	TRBJ2-1	TRBV6-2/TRBV6-3	-	TGTGCCAGCAGTGCCGGTACTAGCTCTAAATCTATCTTC	CASSAGTSSKSIF
-	TRBJ1-1	TRBV7-8	TRBD1	TGTGCCAGCAGCTCCGGGACAGGTGTATCTCGGGCCCAATACACTGAAGCTTTCTTT	CASSSGTGVSRAQYTEAFF
many	TRBJ1-6	TRBV6-1	-	TGTGCCAACTGGGGGTTTTTAGATAATTCACCCCTCCACTTT	CANWGFLDNSPLHF
-	TRBJ2-3	TRBV7-2	TRBD2	TGTGCCAGCAGCTTAGCTGGACTAGCGGGAGCGCACAGCACAGATACGCAGTATTTT	CASSLAGLAGAHSTDTQYF
many	TRBJ2-5	TRBV20-1	TRBD2	TGCAGTGCGGCCCCCCTAGGACTAGCGGGTTCTGAGACCCAGTACTTC	CSAAPLGLAGSETQYF
many	TRBJ2-5	TRBV28	-	TGTGCCAGCAGTACGCGACGACCGCTGAAAGAGACCCAGTACTTC	CASSTRRPLKETQYF
few	TRBJ2-7	TRBV7-2	-	TGTGCCAGCGGTCCAGTGGCAGGAAGGGGTTACGAGCAGTACTTC	CASGPVAGRGYEQYF
few	TRBJ2-1	TRBV27	-	TGTGCCAGCAGTTTATCGCGGCAGGTCAATTATCAGTTCTTC	CASSLSRQVNYQFF
few	TRBJ2-3	TRBV11-2	-	TGTGCCAGCAGCTCTCGGGGGAATAAAGGCACAGATACGCAGTATTTT	CASSSRGNKGTDTQYF
many	TRBJ2-3	TRBV3-1	-	TGTGCCAGCAGTAATGGGGGGTACACAGATACGCAGTATTTT	CASSNGGYTDTQYF
-	TRBJ2-1	TRBV30	TRBD2	TGTGCCTGGACCGGGACTAGCGGGTTTTATGGTGAGCAGTTCTTC	CAWTGTSGFYGEQFF
many	TRBJ2-3	TRBV6-1	TRBD2	TGTGCCAGCAGTTCGTGGGACTACCGCACAGATACGCAGTATTTT	CASSSWDYRTDTQYF
few	TRBJ1-2	TRBV6-2/TRBV6-3	-	TGTGCCAGCGCGATTGACAGGCAAAACTATGGCTACACCTTC	CASAIDRQNYGYTF
many	TRBJ1-3	TRBV5-1	-	TGCGCCAGCAGCTTGGCCGTCGCCGGAGCTGGAAACACCATATATTTT	CASSLAVAGAGNTIYF
many	TRBJ2-3	TRBV18	-	TGTGCCAGCTCACCACCGATAGATACGCAGTATTTT	CASSPPIDTQYF
many	TRBJ2-7	TRBV28	-	TGTGCCAGCAGCAAAAATCAGGGGTTCAGCTACGAGCAGTACTTC	CASSKNQGFSYEQYF
-	TRBJ2-7	TRBV6-1	-	TGTGCCAGCAGTAAGACAGGAGGCGGAGAGCAGTACTTC	CASSKTGGGEQYF
-	TRBJ2-5	TRBV2	-	TGTGCCACCTACCCGGACCTCCCTCGGAGTGAGACCCAGTACTTC	CATYPDLPRSETQYF
many	TRBJ2-1	TRBV5-1	TRBD1	TGCGCCAGCAGCCCGAGAGGGACAGGGGTCCGGGAGCAGTTCTTC	CASSPRGTGVREQFF
few	TRBJ2-2	TRBV7-3	-	TGTGCCAGCAGCTTCGGGTCCCGTGGGGCCGGGGAGCTGTTTTTT	CASSFGSRGAGELFF